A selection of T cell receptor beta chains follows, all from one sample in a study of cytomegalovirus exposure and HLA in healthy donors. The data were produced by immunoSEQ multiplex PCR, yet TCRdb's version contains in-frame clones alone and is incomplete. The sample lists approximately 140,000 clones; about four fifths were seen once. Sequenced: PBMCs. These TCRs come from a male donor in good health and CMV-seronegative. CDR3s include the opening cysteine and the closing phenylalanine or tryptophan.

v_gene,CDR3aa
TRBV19,CASTSGGSGNTIYF
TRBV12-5,CASGLTPRTDNYGYTF
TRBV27,CASSLLLAGVADTQYF
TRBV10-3,CAISDNDEQFF
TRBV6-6,CASSAGMGQGHNEQFF
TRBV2,CARKQGARGNSPLHF
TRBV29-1,CSVRTGNQPQHF
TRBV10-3,CAISEGLADNEQYF
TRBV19,CASSPGTPYQPQHF
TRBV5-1,CASSIRQGSAEKLFF
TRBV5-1,CASGPSGISGNTIYF
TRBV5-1,CASSLSLSSGNTIYF
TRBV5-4,CASSSGTGLTNYGYTF
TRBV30,CAWSVAGDRTDTQYF
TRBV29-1,CSVASMGGAYEQYF
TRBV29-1,CSVVSGTEAFF
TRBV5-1,CASSRTGTGGELFF
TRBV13,CASSPGTGRNEQYF
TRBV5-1,CASSSGGTETDTQYF
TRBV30,CAWSVLTGQGNQPQHF
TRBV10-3,CAIRREASPLHF
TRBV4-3,CASSQEVWGAGGNSPLHF
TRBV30,CAWRTGANQPQHF
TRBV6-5,CASSYLSGNYGYTF
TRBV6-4,CASSEVLGLAMGRDNEQFF
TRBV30,CAGADRANTGELFF
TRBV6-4,CASSDPSGGENEQFF
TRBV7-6,CASSFSQGGTGELFF
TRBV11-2,CASSLVGSSGGGETQYF
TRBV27,CASSPPTQRETQYF
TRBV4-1,CASSQESTGGIGTQYF
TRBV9,CASSPGGDHGANVLTF
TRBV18,CASSPAKAGTYEQYF
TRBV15,CATSRDREEAFF
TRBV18,CASSPGTGQDQPQHF
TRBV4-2,CASSQDLHFPTAEKLFF
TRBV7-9,CASSPPTGDYGYTF
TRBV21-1,CASSKGQAVGYGYTF
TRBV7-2,CASSWRGYQETQYF
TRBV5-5,CASSLGASGSTDTQYF
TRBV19,CASTPGWRGPYEQYF
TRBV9,CASSTRTGIQETQYF
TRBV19,CASSRTDRSNYGYTF
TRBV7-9,CASSPGGGYEQYF
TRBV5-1,CASSLEGGATDTQYF
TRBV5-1,CASSLAGAGQPQHF
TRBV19,CASRTGQGFEKLFF
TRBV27,CASSPRGDRSGQYF
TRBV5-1,CASSLAGQGVYGYPF
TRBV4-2,CASSQPGQINYGYTF
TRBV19,CASSIPAGGPETQYF
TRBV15,CATRGLAGLSTDTQYF
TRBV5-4,CASSLGGRQGTDTQYF